The following is a T cell receptor beta chain sequence with its context. Antigen: not known. Assay used: immunoSEQ multiplex PCR; TCRdb lists only in-frame clones, some missing. The table lists 150,000 to 170,000 clones, roughly 90% of them singletons. The CDR3 is 16 residues long. With V trimmed by 0 bases and J by 5 bases, 5 bases remained unmatched. Germline values: CDR1 GTSNPN, CDR2 SVGIG (reference sequence). The sample comes from a study of cytomegalovirus exposure and HLA in healthy donors. General observations from the study: A few of the chains that were CMV-associated were confirmed in vitro to be specific for CMV antigens. It was 150 to 200 TCR beta chains that were listed as cytomegalovirus-associated.

This clonotype originated in a man between 18 and 29 years old in good health and CMV-seropositive. This chain connects TRBV30 to TRBJ2-3; 13 bases are shared with TRBD2. Input material: PBMCs. The CDR3 loop is CAWSVGLAGVGDTQYF. CDR3 nucleotides: TGTGCCTGGAGTGTAGGACTAGCGGGAGTCGGAGATACGCAGTATTTT.